The clone carrying this T cell receptor (beta chain) was detected many times. No antigen is known for it. The sample is drawn from a study of regulatory T cells in long-lasting Graves disease. Regarding the study as a whole: Those with persistent disease had in common more public clonotypes (approximately 2,500) than new patients (around 910). Thyroid tissue went unstudied; only peripheral blood was examined. There were preferences for TRBV28, TRBJ1-2 and TRBJ2-5 in persistent disease.

Specified time point: persistent/refractory GD, antithyroid drugs over 5 years with positive TRAb. Generation of the TCR library employed RNA extracted from PBMCs. From each patient, about 8.5 milliliters of peripheral blood was drawn and collected into an EDTA anticoagulant tube. V was pared by 6 bases and J by 5 bases, with 13 bases between. The CDR3 is 13 residues long. Construction of TCR beta libraries relied on iRepertoire HTBI primers and on Arm-PCR targeting CDR3 regions. From the multiplex PCR reads, TCRdb called clonotypes with MiXCR, one entry per CDR3 protein. The sample has roughly 300,000 distinct CDR3 sequences, roughly a fifth seen once; the top ten hold roughly three fifths.

The chain uses TRBV12-3 or TRBV12-4 and TRBJ2-5, with D tentatively TRBD1 (6 bases). The clonotype was recovered from a female donor with Graves disease. The source material was peripheral blood mononuclear cells (PBMCs), sampled when the disease was refractory, from a patient treated with antithyroid drugs. CDR3: CASSRPGVETQYF. The CDR3 nucleotides are TGTGCCAGCAGCCGTCCAGGGGTGGAGACCCAGTACTTC.